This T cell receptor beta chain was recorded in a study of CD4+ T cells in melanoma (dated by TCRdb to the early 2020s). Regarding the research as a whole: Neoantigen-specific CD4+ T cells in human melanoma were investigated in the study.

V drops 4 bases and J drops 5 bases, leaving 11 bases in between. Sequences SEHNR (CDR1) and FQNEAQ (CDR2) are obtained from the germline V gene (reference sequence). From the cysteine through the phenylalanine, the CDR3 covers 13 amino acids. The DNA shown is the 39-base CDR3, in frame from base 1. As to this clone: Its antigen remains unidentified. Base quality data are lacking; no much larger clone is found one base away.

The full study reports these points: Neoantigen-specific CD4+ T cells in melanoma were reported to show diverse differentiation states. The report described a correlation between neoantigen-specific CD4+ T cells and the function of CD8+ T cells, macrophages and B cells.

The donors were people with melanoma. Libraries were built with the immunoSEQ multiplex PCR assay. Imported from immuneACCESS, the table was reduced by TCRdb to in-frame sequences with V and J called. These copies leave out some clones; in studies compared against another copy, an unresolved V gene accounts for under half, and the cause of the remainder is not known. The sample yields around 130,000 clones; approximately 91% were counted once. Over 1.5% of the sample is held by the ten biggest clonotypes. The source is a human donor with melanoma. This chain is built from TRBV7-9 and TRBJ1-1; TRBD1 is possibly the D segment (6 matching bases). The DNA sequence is TGTGCCAGCAGCTCACAGGGTGGGACTGAAGCTTTCTTT. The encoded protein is CASSSQGGTEAFF.